Shown below are 28 T cell receptor beta chains from a single sample sequenced in a study of blood T cell repertoires in COVID-19. Some clones are missing from TCRdb's copy, which holds only in-frame ones; the method was immunoSEQ multiplex PCR. The sample shows more than 65,000 clones, more than 75% of them seen only once. Material for sequencing was peripheral blood. The receptors here all came from an elderly woman with acute or convalescent COVID-19.

This sequence joins TRBV5-1 and TRBJ2-2, with 7 bases aligning to TRBD2. The CDR3 is 15 residues long. Germline CDR1 is SGHRS and CDR2 is YFSETQ. The V gene end was trimmed by 3 bases and the J gene end by 6 bases; junction bases not matched to a gene: 8. The CDR3 protein is CASSSRLAGAGELFF. CDR3 in DNA: TGCGCCAGCAGCTCCCGACTAGCAGGCGCCGGGGAGCTGTTTTTT.

This clone was counted at least ten times. The gene calls are TRBV21-1 and TRBJ2-1; the table calls TRBD2, which could not be checked here. TRBV21-1 is assigned pseudogene status. The CDR3 loop spans 13 amino acids. In nucleotides, the CDR3 is TGTGCCAGCAGCAAAAGGGAGGCCAATGAGCAGTTCTTC. Translating it yields CASSKREANEQFF.

The chain is built from TRBV5-1 and TRBJ2-3; no firm D call. The V gene lost 5 bases and the J gene lost 1 base, with 8 bases spanning the gap. This CDR3 comprises 13 residues. Germline loops: CDR1 SGHRS, CDR2 YFSETQ. The CDR3 sequence: CASRGLRTDTQYF. CDR3 DNA sequence: TGCGCCAGCAGGGGCCTCCGCACAGATACGCAGTATTTT.

This clone was found once. This rearrangement joins TRBV4-3 to TRBJ2-1; 8 nucleotides match TRBD1. V was clipped by 1 base and J by 5 bases; unmatched bases: 7. The CDR3 consists of 16 residues. The germline V gene has CDR1 LGHNA and CDR2 YSLEER. The CDR3 DNA follows: TGCGCCAGCAGCCAAGTTGCAGGGGGCACCAACAATGAGCAGTTCTTC. Translation gives CASSQVAGGTNNEQFF.

This rearrangement joins TRBV6-2 or TRBV6-3 to TRBJ2-7, with 8 bases lining up with TRBD2. V lost 4 bases to trimming and J lost 2 bases; unmatched junction nucleotides: 7. The CDR3 covers 15 residues. Germline V CDR1 and CDR2: MNHEY, SVGEGT. DNA of the CDR3: TGTGCCAGCAGTTCACCGGGACTAGTTGCCTACGAGCAGTACTTC. Translation: CASSSPGLVAYEQYF.

The chain carries TRBV21-1 and TRBJ1-6. TRBV21-1 is a recognized pseudogene. The CDR3 runs 17 residues. The CDR3 DNA reads TGTGCCAGCAGCAAAGAGGGGGGGAAGTACTATAATTCACCCCTCCACTTT. Amino acid sequence: CASSKEGGKYYNSPLHF.

The chain employs TRBV30 and TRBJ1-2; D gene ambiguous. The V and J ends lost 2 bases and 3 bases respectively, with 10 bases between them. The CDR3 covers 13 residues. Germline CDR1 is GTSNPN and CDR2 is SVGIG (reference sequence). CDR3 protein: CAWSRSKDYGYTF. The DNA for the CDR3 is TGTGCCTGGAGTAGGAGCAAGGACTATGGCTACACCTTC. The complete variable domain, with remaining parts taken from reference TRBV30 and TRBJ1-2, reads SQTIHQWPATLVQPVGSPLSLECTVEGTSNPNLYWYRQAAGRGLQLLFYSVGIGQISSEVPQNLSASRPQDRQFILSSKKLLLSDSGFYLCAWSRSKDYGYTFGSGTRLTVV.

This clone was observed a handful of times. The chain combines TRBV27 with TRBJ1-1, with 8 bases fitting TRBD1. The ends lost 4 bases at V and 10 bases at J; junction bases unmatched: 14. CDR1 and CDR2 from the germline V gene are MNHEY and SMNVEV (reference sequence). The CDR3 extends over 15 amino acids. CDR3 in DNA: TGTGCCAGCAGTTCCCTTCTCCTCAGGGGGCTCGTAGCTTTCTTT. Its translation is CASSSLLLRGLVAFF.

J is TRBJ2-7 and V is TRBV6-5; TRBD2 matches 7 bases. V dropped 5 bases and J dropped 3; count of bases not matched to a gene: 4. Germline loops: CDR1 MNHEY, CDR2 SVGAGI. The CDR3 extends over 13 amino acids. CDR3 DNA: TGTGCCAGCAGTAGAGGGACTAACTACGAGCAGTACTTC. Its protein product is CASSRGTNYEQYF.

This clone has a count of ten or more. The chain recombines TRBV10-1 with TRBJ2-5; a possible D gene is TRBD1 (6 bases). The CDR3 covers 14 residues. Germline V gene sequence: CDR1 WNHNN, CDR2 SYGVQD (reference sequence). The germline V and J ends were trimmed by 5 bases and 0 bases, with 10 bases remaining between them. This CDR3 is CASSPTGNQETQYF. The CDR3 bases are TGCGCCAGCAGTCCTACAGGGAACCAAGAGACCCAGTACTTC.

This chain links TRBV28 with TRBJ2-5; 11 bases map to TRBD1. V lost 6 bases to trimming and J lost 5 bases; unmatched junction nucleotides: 8. The length of the CDR3 is 15 residues. Germline V gives CDR1 MDHEN, CDR2 SYDVKM. The CDR3 here is CASRTQGQGGETQYF. CDR3 sequence (DNA): TGTGCCAGCAGAACCCAGGGACAGGGGGGTGAGACCCAGTACTTC.

This clone was observed a few times. CDR3 coding DNA: TGCGCCAGCAGTGAAGGGACAGGCCCCGGGGAGCTGTTTTTT. Translated: CASSEGTGPGELFF. The chain recombines TRBV10-1 with TRBJ2-2; 8 nucleotides match TRBD1. There are 14 residues in the CDR3. Per the germline V gene, CDR1 is WNHNN and CDR2 is SYGVQD (reference sequence). Trimming removed 3 bases from V and 6 bases from J; junction bases left unmatched: 3.

This clone has just a few counts. The rearrangement joins TRBV6-2 or TRBV6-3 to TRBJ2-7; the D gene is possibly TRBD2 (5 bases). CDR1 MNHEY and CDR2 SVGEGT come from the germline V gene. V dropped 4 bases and J dropped 6 bases, with 10 bases sitting between them. The CDR3 runs to 12 residues. Here the CDR3 reads CASSLLGFEQYF. The CDR3 nucleotides are TGTGCCAGCAGTTTACTAGGTTTCGAGCAGTACTTC.

This rearrangement joins TRBV2 to TRBJ1-1; 7 positions match TRBD1. CDR1 is SNHLY, CDR2 FYNNEI, per germline. The CDR3 covers 13 residues. Trimming removed 7 bases from V and 1 base from J; junction bases left unmatched: 3. The CDR3 coding sequence is TGTGCCAGCAACCGGGACAGGAACACTGAAGCTTTCTTT. It codes for CASNRDRNTEAFF.

The chain couples TRBV7-2 to TRBJ1-2; D may be TRBD1 (6 bases). The CDR3 has 15 amino acids. The V gene lost 3 bases and the J gene lost 3 bases, with 14 bases spanning the gap. Per the germline V gene, CDR1 is SGHTA and CDR2 is FQGNSA. CDR3 protein: CASSLDSLQHYGYTF. The CDR3 DNA reads as TGTGCCAGCAGCTTGGACAGTCTTCAGCACTATGGCTACACCTTC.

This sequence joins TRBV11-1 and TRBJ1-2; D not certain. The germline V and J ends were trimmed by 4 bases and 4 bases, with 13 bases remaining between them. The CDR3 is 14 residues long. CDR1 is SGHAT and CDR2 is FQDESV in the germline V gene (reference sequence). In DNA form, the CDR3 reads TGTGCCAGCAGCTACTCGGGAGCAGTCTATGGCTACACCTTC. This codes for CASSYSGAVYGYTF.

The chain carries TRBV27 and TRBJ2-5, with 8 bases that match TRBD1. From germline, CDR1 is MNHEY and CDR2 SMNVEV (reference sequence). CDR3 length: 14 amino acids. V shed 6 bases and J 4 bases; nucleotides not matched to a gene: 7. CDR3 residues: CASSFTQGGETQYF. In nucleotides, the CDR3 is TGTGCCAGCAGCTTCACACAGGGGGGAGAGACCCAGTACTTC.

The chain couples TRBV5-6 to TRBJ2-5; D unresolved. Germline V gene data show CDR1 as SGHDT and CDR2 as YYEEEE. The CDR3 contains 13 residues. V was cut by 2 bases and J by 3 bases, with 8 bases left in between. The CDR3 sequence is CASSFRSKETQYF. CDR3 coding DNA: TGTGCCAGCAGCTTCAGGTCCAAAGAGACCCAGTACTTC.

This clone was observed a single time. The chain uses TRBV29-1 and TRBJ2-7; 9 bases line up with TRBD1. V dropped 7 bases and J dropped 0; count of bases not matched to a gene: 7. Germline V gives CDR1 SQVTM, CDR2 ANQGSEA. CDR3 length: 14 amino acids. Here the CDR3 DNA reads TGCAGCGCCAGGGACAGGGAGAGCTCCTACGAGCAGTACTTC. Residues: CSARDRESSYEQYF.

The chain carries TRBV19 and TRBJ1-3; D is unclear. Germline V CDR1 and CDR2: LNHDA, SQIVND (reference sequence). V was pared by 8 bases and J by 4 bases, with 12 bases between. CDR3 length: 13 amino acids. Written as DNA, the CDR3 is TGTGCCAGTTCTCAGGCACCCGGAAACACCATATATTTT. Translated: CASSQAPGNTIYF.

This chain connects TRBV28 to TRBJ2-1, with 9 nucleotides matching TRBD2. The trim removed 4 bases at V and 4 bases at J, leaving 2 bases unmatched. The CDR3 totals 14 residues. Germline V gives CDR1 MDHEN, CDR2 SYDVKM. The CDR3 nucleotides read TGTGCCAGCAGTTCGGCGGGAGGGTACAATGAGCAGTTCTTC. Translating gives CASSSAGGYNEQFF.

The chain uses TRBV21-1 and TRBJ2-3; no check of the table's D call, TRBD1, against the DNA was made. TRBV21-1 is a documented pseudogene. This CDR3 comprises 12 residues. The CDR3 coding sequence is TGTGCCAGTAGCATGGGGACAGGGTTAAAGTATTTT. Translation: CASSMGTGLKYF.

V and J are TRBV4-3 and TRBJ2-7; D remains unclear. Germline V gene lookup returns CDR1 LGHNA and CDR2 YSLEER. Trimming left V 1 base short and J 3 bases short, with 7 bases between. This CDR3 spans 13 amino acids. The CDR3 region is CASSQARSYEQYF. The CDR3 DNA is TGCGCCAGCAGCCAAGCGAGAAGCTACGAGCAGTACTTC.

The rearrangement uses TRBV28 and TRBJ2-7; possibly TRBD1 for D (5 bases). Trimming stripped 5 bases from V and 3 bases from J, with 17 bases between. CDR1 is MDHEN, CDR2 SYDVKM, per germline. CDR3 length: 15 residues. CDR3 sequence reads: CASSGRVGLVYEQYF. CDR3 DNA sequence: TGTGCCAGCAGTGGTAGGGTGGGGCTCGTCTACGAGCAGTACTTC.

The J gene is TRBJ2-7, the V gene TRBV2; D ambiguous. V lost 5 bases and J lost 1, with 15 bases in between. Germline CDR1 is SNHLY and CDR2 is FYNNEI. The CDR3 spans 15 residues. The CDR3 DNA reads TGTGCCAGCAGTATCAGGTTCCTCCTATCCTACGAGCAGTACTTC. Translating it yields CASSIRFLLSYEQYF.

The chain couples TRBV9 to TRBJ2-7; possible D gene TRBD1, 7 bases. Trimming removed 0 bases at V and 7 bases at J, with 14 bases between. CDR3 length: 14 amino acids. CDR1 is SGDLS, CDR2 YYNGEE, per germline. DNA for the CDR3: TGTGCCAGCAGCGTAGCAGGGGGAGGAAGAGAGCAGTACTTC. The encoded protein is CASSVAGGGREQYF.

V gene TRBV27 combines with J gene TRBJ2-7; TRBD2 is a possible D gene (7 bases). Trimming stripped 11 bases from V and 1 base from J, with 18 bases between. Germline-derived CDR1 and CDR2 are MNHEY and SMNVEV (reference sequence). CDR3 length equals 14 residues. In DNA, the CDR3 is TGTGCCTCCGGCGGGGCGGGGGCATCCTACGAGCAGTACTTC. This codes for CASGGAGASYEQYF.

This chain uses TRBV7-9 with TRBJ2-7; D might be TRBD1 (6 bases). There are 19 residues in the CDR3. Between the trimmed V and J ends, which lost 5 bases and 3 bases, there was a span of 29 bases. Germline V lookup: CDR1 SEHNR, CDR2 FQNEAQ (reference sequence). The CDR3 DNA sequence: TGTGCCAGCAGCCGAACCAATACTCCTGGGGGCAGCCGGGGCTACGAGCAGTACTTC. It translates to CASSRTNTPGGSRGYEQYF.